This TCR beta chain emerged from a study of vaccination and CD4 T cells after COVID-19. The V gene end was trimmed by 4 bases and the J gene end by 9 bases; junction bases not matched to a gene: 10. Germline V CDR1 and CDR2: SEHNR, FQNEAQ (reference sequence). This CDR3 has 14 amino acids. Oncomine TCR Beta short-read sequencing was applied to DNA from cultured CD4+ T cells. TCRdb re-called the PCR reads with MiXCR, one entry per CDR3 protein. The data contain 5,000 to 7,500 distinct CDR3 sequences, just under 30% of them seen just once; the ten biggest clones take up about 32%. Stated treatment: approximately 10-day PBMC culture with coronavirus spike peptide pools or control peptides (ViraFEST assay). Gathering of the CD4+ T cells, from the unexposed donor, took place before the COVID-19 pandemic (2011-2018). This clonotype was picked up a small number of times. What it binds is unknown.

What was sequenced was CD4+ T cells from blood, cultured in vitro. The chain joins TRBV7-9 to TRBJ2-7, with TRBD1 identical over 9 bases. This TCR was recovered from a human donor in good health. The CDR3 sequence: CASSSGQGPFRQYF. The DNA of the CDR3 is TGTGCCAGCAGCTCCGGACAGGGGCCTTTTAGGCAGTACTTC. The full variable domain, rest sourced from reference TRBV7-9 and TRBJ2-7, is DTGVSQNPRHKITKRGQNVTFRCDPISEHNRLYWYRQTLGQGPEFLTYFQNEAQLEKSRLLSDRFSAERPKGSFSTLEIQRTEQGDSAMYLCASSSGQGPFRQYFGPGTRLTVT.